This T cell receptor beta chain was captured in a study of siplizumab effects on memory and regulatory T cells (dated by TCRdb to about 2019). For context, the study as a whole: The study examined how the anti-CD2 antibody siplizumab affects alloreactive T-cell subsets in allogeneic mixed lymphocyte reactions built from human PBMCs.

What the research found in general, with its limitations: Roughly 80-95% of proliferating CD4+ or CD8+ clones could not be assigned a naive or memory phenotype. The cumulative frequency of alloreactive sequences traceable to unstimulated CD4+ memory T cells was significantly reduced by siplizumab. Unstimulated naive T cells appeared to be more diverse than memory T cells, and naive cells seemed to make a substantial contribution to the alloresponse. Because sequences at frequencies below about 10^-5 were poorly captured, only a minor fraction of alloreactive clones could be mapped back to unstimulated subsets. Of the alloreactive CD4+ clones that could be mapped, the Treg-derived share averaged around 64% with siplizumab compared with 25% to 30% in control reactions. No functional confirmation was obtained for the suppressive function of proliferating Tregs from siplizumab cultures.

Sorted unstimulated T cells and proliferating T cells recovered from mixed lymphocyte reactions underwent TCRbeta CDR3 sequencing. Fresh whole blood from ten to eleven HLA-typed healthy donors served as the source for isolating PBMCs. The library was generated by the immunoSEQ multiplex PCR assay. The deep sequencing platform assayed 90,000 to 100,000 TCR templates per sample. Genomic DNA extracted from sorted T cells was the material used for TCRbeta CDR3 sequencing. Regarding the original processing steps: The R programming language was used for clonal analysis of the TCRbeta CDR3 data. Alloreactive CD4+ and CD8+ clones were identified by comparing unstimulated samples to CFSE-low samples taken after the reaction. Alloreactive CD4+ clones were assigned to regulatory or non-regulatory origin by matching sequences to sorted unstimulated Treg and non-Treg repertoires. Imported from immuneACCESS, the table was reduced by TCRdb to in-frame sequences with V and J called. These copies leave out some clones; in studies compared against another copy, an unresolved V gene accounts for under half, and the cause of the remainder is not known. The DNA was the basis for D and trimming; V, J and clone size are from that table. The sample records about 100,000 clones, about nine tenths of which are singletons. The top ten constitute under 0.15% of the sample.

Remarks on this clone: No cognate antigen has been identified for it. No much larger clonotype is one base removed from it; base qualities were not supplied.

From a lookup of the germline V gene, CDR1 and CDR2 are LGHNA and YSLEER. The CDR3 measures 17 amino acids from cysteine to phenylalanine. Only CDR3 DNA is held: 51 bases, read in frame from base 1. V loses 2 bases of germline sequence and J loses 4 bases, and the interval between the two ends is 19 bases. This TCR came from a human donor in good health. The sample comprised CD4+ T cells sorted from blood. In this chain, TRBV4-3 is recombined with TRBJ2-3, and possibly TRBD2, on 6 matching bases. The sequenced DNA is TGCGCCAGCAGCCAACTTCCTTTTGCTAGCGTAGCAGATACGCAGTATTTT. Its protein is CASSQLPFASVADTQYF.